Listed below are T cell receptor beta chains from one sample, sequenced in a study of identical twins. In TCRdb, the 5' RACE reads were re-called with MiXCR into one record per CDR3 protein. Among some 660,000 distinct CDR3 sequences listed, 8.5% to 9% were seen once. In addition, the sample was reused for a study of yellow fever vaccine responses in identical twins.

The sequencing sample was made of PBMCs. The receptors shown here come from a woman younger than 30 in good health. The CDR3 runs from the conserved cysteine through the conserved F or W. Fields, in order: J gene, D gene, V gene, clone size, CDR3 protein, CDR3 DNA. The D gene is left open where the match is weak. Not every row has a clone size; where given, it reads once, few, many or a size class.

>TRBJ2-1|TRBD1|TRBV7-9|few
CASSYTGAYNEQFF
TGTGCCAGCAGCTATACAGGGGCCTACAATGAGCAGTTCTTC
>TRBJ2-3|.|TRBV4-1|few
CASSQDNIRGHTDTQYF
TGCGCCAGCAGCCAAGATAATATAAGGGGACACACAGATACGCAGTATTTT
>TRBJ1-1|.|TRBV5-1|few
CASSLIGAQAFF
TGCGCCAGCAGCTTGATTGGGGCTCAAGCTTTCTTT
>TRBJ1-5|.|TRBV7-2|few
CASSFEVGGGNQPQHF
TGTGCCAGCAGCTTCGAGGTGGGGGGAGGCAATCAGCCCCAGCATTTT
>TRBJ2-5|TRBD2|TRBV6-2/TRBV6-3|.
CASSPSGTEFGTQYF
TGTGCCAGCAGTCCCAGCGGGACCGAATTCGGGACCCAGTACTTC
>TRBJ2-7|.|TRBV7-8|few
CASSPTFSEQYF
TGTGCCAGCAGCCCCACTTTCTCCGAGCAGTACTTC
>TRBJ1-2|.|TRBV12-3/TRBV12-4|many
CASSLLGTLNGYTF
TGTGCCAGCAGTTTATTGGGGACCCTTAATGGCTACACCTTC
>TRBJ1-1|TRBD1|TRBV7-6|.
CASSQLTGTNTEAFF
TGTGCCAGCAGCCAATTGACAGGGACGAACACTGAAGCTTTCTTT
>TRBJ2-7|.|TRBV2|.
CASSDSRRSAYEQYF
TGTGCCAGCAGTGATTCCCGAAGGAGTGCCTACGAGCAGTACTTC
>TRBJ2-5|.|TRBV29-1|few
CSVEHLGKAQYF
TGCAGCGTTGAACATTTGGGGAAGGCCCAGTACTTC
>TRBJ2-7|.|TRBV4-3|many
CASSQALGGEQYF
TGCGCCAGCAGCCAGGCCCTTGGGGGCGAGCAGTACTTC
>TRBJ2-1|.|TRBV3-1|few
CASSHPYGAGFSYNEQFF
TGTGCCAGCAGCCATCCCTACGGGGCGGGTTTCTCCTACAATGAGCAGTTCTTC
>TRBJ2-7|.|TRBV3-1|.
CASSHRDQGEQYF
TGTGCCAGCAGCCACAGGGACCAGGGGGAGCAGTACTTC
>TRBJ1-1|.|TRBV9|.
CASTPLTRVTEAFF
TGTGCCAGCACCCCACTGACGCGGGTCACTGAAGCTTTCTTT
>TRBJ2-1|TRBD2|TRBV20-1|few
CSAPLAGYNEQFF
TGCAGTGCGCCACTAGCGGGGTACAATGAGCAGTTCTTC
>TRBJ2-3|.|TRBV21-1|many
CASSKEKEQGSTDTQYF
TGTGCCAGCAGCAAAGAAAAGGAACAGGGTAGCACAGATACGCAGTATTTT
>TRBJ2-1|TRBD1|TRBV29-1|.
CSVEAAGQEIYNEQFF
TGCAGCGTTGAAGCCGCCGGACAGGAGATTTACAATGAGCAGTTCTTC
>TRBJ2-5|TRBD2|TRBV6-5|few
CASSYDLAGVETQYF
TGTGCCAGCAGTTACGATCTAGCGGGAGTAGAGACCCAGTACTTC
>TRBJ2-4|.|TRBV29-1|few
CSVNENIQYF
TGCAGCGTTAATGAAAACATTCAGTACTTC
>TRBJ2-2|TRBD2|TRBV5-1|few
CASSQAGGIPGELFF
TGCGCCAGCAGCCAAGCGGGGGGAATTCCCGGGGAGCTGTTTTTT
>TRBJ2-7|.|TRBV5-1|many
CASRIQGSYEQYF
TGCGCCAGCAGGATCCAGGGCTCCTACGAGCAGTACTTC
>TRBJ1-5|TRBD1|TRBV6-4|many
CASSQRTGLCNQPQHF
TGTGCCAGCAGTCAGAGGACAGGGCTTTGCAATCAGCCCCAGCATTTT
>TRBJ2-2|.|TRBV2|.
CASSEPDTGELFF
TGTGCCAGCAGTGAGCCCGACACCGGGGAGCTGTTTTTT
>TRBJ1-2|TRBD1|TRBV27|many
CASSLSQTGGKGYTF
TGTGCCAGCAGTTTATCGCAAACAGGGGGCAAGGGCTACACCTTC
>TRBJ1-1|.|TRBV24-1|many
CATSGDAGEAFF
TGTGCCACCAGCGGCGACGCGGGGGAAGCTTTCTTT
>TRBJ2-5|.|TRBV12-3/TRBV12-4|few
CASSPTLQTQYF
TGTGCCAGCAGTCCTACCCTACAGACCCAGTACTTC
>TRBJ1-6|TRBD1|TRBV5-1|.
CASSQAGTGNYSPLHF
TGCGCCAGCAGCCAGGCCGGGACAGGGAATTATTCACCCCTCCACTTT
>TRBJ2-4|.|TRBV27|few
CASSSPGHKNIQYF
TGTGCCAGCAGTTCCCCGGGACATAAAAACATTCAGTACTTC
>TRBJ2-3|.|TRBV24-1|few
CATSDFAGDGANTDTQYF
TGTGCCACCAGTGATTTTGCGGGTGATGGCGCAAACACAGATACGCAGTATTTT
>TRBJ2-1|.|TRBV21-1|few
CAAIEVSYNEQFF
TGTGCCGCAATCGAAGTCTCCTACAATGAGCAGTTCTTC
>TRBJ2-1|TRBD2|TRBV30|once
CAWNLGLAGGGQFF
TGTGCCTGGAATTTGGGACTAGCGGGTGGGGGCCAGTTCTTC
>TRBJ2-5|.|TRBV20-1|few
CSARNWTWVQETQYF
TGCAGTGCTAGGAATTGGACATGGGTCCAAGAGACCCAGTACTTC